This T cell receptor (beta chain) derives from a study of blood T cell repertoires in COVID-19. Study-wide context: Samples taken during acute and convalescent COVID-19 were collected in the United States, Italy and Spain. PBMCs, B-cell-depleted T cells, or T cells provided the cDNA or gDNA that made up the material.

Original methodology: The authors estimated nucleated cell counts from reference gene primer amplification. Sequencing was performed with immunoSEQ multiplex PCR; in TCRdb, only in-frame clones are kept and a portion is missing. The DNA gave D and trimming, while V, J and clone size come from that table. The repertoire holds over 110,000 clones, more than 60% seen once, with under 15% in the top ten. Looked up from germline, CDR1 is SGHVS and CDR2 is FQNEAQ. The CDR3 contains 12 residues. Between the trimmed V and J ends, which lost 5 bases and 10 bases, there was a span of 9 bases. The receptor was derived from an elderly man with acute or convalescent COVID-19. Material for sequencing was peripheral blood. The chain carries TRBV7-8 and TRBJ1-6; unclear D gene. CDR3 DNA sequence: TGTGCCAGCAGCCCGCTCTACTCACCCCTCCACTTT. This encodes CASSPLYSPLHF. The variable domain in full, completed from reference TRBV7-8 and TRBJ1-6, reads GAGVSQSPRYKVAKRGQDVALRCDPISGHVSLFWYQQALGQGPEFLTYFQNEAQLDKSGLPSDRFFAERPEGSVSTLKIQRTQQEDSAVYLCASSPLYSPLHFGNGTRLTVT.